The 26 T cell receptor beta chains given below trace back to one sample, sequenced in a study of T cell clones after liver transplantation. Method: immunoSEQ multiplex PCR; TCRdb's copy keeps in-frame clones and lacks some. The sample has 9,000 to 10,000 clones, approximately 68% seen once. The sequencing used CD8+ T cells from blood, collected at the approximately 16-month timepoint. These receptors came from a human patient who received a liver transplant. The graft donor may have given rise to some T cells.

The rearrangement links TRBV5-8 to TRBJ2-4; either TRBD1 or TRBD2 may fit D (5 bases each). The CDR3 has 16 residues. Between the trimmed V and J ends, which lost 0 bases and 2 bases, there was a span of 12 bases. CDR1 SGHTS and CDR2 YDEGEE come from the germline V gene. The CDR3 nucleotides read TGTGCCAGCAGCTTGGCCGGGGCAGTTTCCAAAAACATTCAGTACTTC. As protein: CASSLAGAVSKNIQYF.

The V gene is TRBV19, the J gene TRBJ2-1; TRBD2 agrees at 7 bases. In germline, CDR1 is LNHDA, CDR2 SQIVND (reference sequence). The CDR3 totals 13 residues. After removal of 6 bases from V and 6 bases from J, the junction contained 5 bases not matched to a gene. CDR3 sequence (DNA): TGTGCCAGTAGCGTCGGGACTACCAATGAGCAGTTCTTC. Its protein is CASSVGTTNEQFF.

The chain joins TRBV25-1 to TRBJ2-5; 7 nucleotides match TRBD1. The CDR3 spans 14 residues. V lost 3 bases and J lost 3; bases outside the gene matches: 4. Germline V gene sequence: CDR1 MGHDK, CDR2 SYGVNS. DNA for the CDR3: TGTGCCAGCAGTGATCCGGACAGGAAAGAGACCCAGTACTTC. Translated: CASSDPDRKETQYF.

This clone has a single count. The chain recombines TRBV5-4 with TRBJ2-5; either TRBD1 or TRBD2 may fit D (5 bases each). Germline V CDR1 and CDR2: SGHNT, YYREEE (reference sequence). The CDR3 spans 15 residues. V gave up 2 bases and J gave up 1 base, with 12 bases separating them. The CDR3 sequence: CASSFRGVGQETQYF. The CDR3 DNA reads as TGTGCCAGCAGCTTTCGAGGGGTAGGCCAAGAGACCCAGTACTTC.

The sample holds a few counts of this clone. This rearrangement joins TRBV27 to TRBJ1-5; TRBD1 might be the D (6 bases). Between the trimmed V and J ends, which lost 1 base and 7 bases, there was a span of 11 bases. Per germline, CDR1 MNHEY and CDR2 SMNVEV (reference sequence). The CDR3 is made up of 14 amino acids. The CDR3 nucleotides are TGTGCCAGCAGTTTATGGGGGGGCGGGCAGCCCCAGCATTTT. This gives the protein CASSLWGGGQPQHF.

DNA of the CDR3: TGTGCCAGCAGCTCACTGACTAGCGAGGGTCTGAGAAATGAGCAGTTCTTC. Amino acids: CASSSLTSEGLRNEQFF. The chain carries TRBV7-9 and TRBJ2-1; 8 bases map to TRBD2. Germline-derived CDR1 and CDR2 are SEHNR and FQNEAQ (reference sequence). After removal of 4 bases from V and 7 bases from J, the junction contained 15 bases not matched to a gene. This CDR3 region has 17 residues. Filled out from reference TRBV7-9 and TRBJ2-1, the complete variable domain reads DTGVSQNPRHKITKRGQNVTFRCDPISEHNRLYWYRQTLGQGPEFLTYFQNEAQLEKSRLLSDRFSAERPKGSFSTLEIQRTEQGDSAMYLCASSSLTSEGLRNEQFFGPGTRLTVL.

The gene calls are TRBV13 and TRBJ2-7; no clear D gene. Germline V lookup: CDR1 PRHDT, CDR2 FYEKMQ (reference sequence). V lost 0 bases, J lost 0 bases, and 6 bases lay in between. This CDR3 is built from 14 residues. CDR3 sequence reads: CASSLGGSSYEQYF. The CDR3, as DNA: TGTGCCAGCAGCTTAGGTGGCAGCTCCTACGAGCAGTACTTC.

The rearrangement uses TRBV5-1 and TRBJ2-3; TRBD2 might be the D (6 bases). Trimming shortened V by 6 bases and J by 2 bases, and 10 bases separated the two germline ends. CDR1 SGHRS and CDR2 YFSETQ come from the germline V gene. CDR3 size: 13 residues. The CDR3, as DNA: TGCGCCAGCATGGAGGGGAACACAGATACGCAGTATTTT. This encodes CASMEGNTDTQYF.

Here the CDR3 reads CAWSVGASGQETQYF. Here the CDR3 DNA reads TGTGCCTGGAGTGTAGGCGCTAGCGGGCAAGAGACCCAGTACTTC. The J gene is TRBJ2-5, the V gene TRBV30, with 8 bases fitting TRBD2. In germline, CDR1 is GTSNPN, CDR2 SVGIG (reference sequence). J was trimmed by 2 bases and V by 0 bases; bases with no gene match: 5. This CDR3 contains 15 residues.

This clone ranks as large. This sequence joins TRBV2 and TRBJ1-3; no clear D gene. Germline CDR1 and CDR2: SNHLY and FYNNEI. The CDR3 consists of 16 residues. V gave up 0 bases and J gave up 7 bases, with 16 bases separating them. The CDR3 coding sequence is TGTGCCAGCAGTGAAGCGCTTCAAACCCTGGGCAACACCATATATTTT. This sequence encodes CASSEALQTLGNTIYF. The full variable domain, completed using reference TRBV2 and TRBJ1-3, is EPEVTQTPSHQVTQMGQEVILRCVPISNHLYFYWYRQILGQKVEFLVSFYNNEISEKSEIFDDQFSVERPDGSNFTLKIRSTKLEDSAMYFCASSEALQTLGNTIYFGEGSWLTVV.

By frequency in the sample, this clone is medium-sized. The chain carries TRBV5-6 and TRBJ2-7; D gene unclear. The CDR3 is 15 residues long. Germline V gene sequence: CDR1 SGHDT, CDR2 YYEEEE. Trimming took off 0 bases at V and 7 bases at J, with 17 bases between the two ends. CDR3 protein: CASSLVGSPTREQYF. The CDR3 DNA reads TGTGCCAGCAGCTTGGTAGGCTCTCCCACGCGAGAGCAGTACTTC.

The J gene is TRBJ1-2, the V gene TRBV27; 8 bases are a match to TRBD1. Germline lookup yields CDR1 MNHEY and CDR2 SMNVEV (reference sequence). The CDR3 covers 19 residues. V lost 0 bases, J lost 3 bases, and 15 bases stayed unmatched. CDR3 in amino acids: CASSLSVPGQALPHYGYTF. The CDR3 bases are TGTGCCAGCAGTTTATCGGTACCGGGACAGGCCCTACCCCACTATGGCTACACCTTC.

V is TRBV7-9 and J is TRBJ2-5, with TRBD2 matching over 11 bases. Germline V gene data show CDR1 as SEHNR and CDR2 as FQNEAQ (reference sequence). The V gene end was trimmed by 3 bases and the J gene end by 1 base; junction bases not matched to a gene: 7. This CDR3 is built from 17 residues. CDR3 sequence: CASSLGTSGTPQETQYF. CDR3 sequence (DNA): TGTGCCAGCAGCTTGGGGACTAGCGGCACCCCCCAAGAGACCCAGTACTTC.

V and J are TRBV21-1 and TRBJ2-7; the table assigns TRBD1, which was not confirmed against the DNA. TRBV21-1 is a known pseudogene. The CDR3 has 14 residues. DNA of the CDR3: TGTGCCACCCACCCCACAGGTTCCCCCTACGAGCAGTACGTC. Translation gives CATHPTGSPYEQYV.

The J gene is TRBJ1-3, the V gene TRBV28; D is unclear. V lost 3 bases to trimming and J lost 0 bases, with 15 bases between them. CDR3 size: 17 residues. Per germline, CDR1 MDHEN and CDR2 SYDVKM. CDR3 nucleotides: TGTGCCAGCAGTTTGGGCCCCGGGAGGGCCTCTGGAAACACCATATATTTT. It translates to CASSLGPGRASGNTIYF. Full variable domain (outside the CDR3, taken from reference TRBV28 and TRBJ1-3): DVKVTQSSRYLVKRTGEKVFLECVQDMDHENMFWYRQDPGLGLRLIYFSYDVKMKEKGDIPEGYSVSREKKERFSLILESASTNQTSMYLCASSLGPGRASGNTIYFGEGSWLTVV.

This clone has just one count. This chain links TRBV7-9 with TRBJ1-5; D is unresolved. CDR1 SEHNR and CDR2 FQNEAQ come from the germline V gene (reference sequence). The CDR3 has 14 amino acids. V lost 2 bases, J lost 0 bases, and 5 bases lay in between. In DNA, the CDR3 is TGTGCCAGCAGCTTAAGTAATAGCAATCAGCCCCAGCATTTT. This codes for CASSLSNSNQPQHF.

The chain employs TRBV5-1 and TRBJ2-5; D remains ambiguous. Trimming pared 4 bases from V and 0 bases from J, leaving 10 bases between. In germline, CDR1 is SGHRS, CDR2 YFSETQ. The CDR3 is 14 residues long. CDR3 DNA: TGCGCCAGCAGCCCCCTGACAAACCAAGAGACCCAGTACTTC. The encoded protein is CASSPLTNQETQYF.

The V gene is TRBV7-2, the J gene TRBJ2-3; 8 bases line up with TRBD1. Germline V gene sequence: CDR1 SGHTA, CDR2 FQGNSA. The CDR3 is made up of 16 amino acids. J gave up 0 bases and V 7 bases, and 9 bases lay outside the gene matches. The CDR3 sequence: CASTERTGFSTDTQYF. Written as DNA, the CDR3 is TGTGCCAGCACCGAAAGGACAGGGTTTAGCACAGATACGCAGTATTTT.

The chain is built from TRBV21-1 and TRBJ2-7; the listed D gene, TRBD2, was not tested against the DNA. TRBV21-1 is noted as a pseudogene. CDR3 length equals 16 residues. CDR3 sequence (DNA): TGTGCCAGCAGCAACTCTAGCGGGGGGTCGTTCGACGAGCAGTACTTC. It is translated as CASSNSSGGSFDEQYF.

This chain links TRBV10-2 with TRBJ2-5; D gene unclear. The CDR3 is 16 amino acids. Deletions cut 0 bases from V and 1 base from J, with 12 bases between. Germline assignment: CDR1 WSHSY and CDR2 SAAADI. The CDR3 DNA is TGCGCCAGCAGTGAGTCGGCAGAGGATCTCCAAGAGACCCAGTACTTC. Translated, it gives CASSESAEDLQETQYF.

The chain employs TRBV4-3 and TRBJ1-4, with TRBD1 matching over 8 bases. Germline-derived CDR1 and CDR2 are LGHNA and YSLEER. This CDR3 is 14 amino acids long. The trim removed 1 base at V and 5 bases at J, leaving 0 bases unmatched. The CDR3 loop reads CASSQGTGNEKLFF. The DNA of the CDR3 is TGCGCCAGCAGCCAAGGGACAGGGAATGAAAAACTGTTTTTT.

CDR3 loop: CASSRLTGTEISYEQYF. CDR3 bases: TGCGCCAGCAGCCGCCTCACCGGGACAGAGATCTCCTACGAGCAGTACTTC. J is TRBJ2-5 and V is TRBV4-1, with TRBD1 identical over 7 bases. The end of the DNA is better explained by TRBJ2-7, so the J call may be wrong. Germline CDR1 MGHRA, CDR2 YSYEKL. This CDR3 is built from 17 residues.

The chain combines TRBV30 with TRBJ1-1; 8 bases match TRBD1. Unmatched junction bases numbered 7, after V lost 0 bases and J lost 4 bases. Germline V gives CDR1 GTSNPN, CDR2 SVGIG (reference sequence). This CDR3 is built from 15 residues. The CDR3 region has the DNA TGTGCCTGGAGTGTGGCAGGGGGCGGGGGCACTGAAGCTTTCTTT. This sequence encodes CAWSVAGGGGTEAFF.

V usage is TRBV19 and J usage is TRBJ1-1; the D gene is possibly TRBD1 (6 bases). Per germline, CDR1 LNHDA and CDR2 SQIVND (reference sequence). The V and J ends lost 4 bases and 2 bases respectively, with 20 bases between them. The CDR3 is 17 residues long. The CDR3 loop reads CASSKYRRGQFNTEAFF. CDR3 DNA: TGTGCCAGTAGTAAATATCGCCGCGGACAGTTCAACACTGAAGCTTTCTTT. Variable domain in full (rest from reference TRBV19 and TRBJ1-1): DGGITQSPKYLFRKEGQNVTLSCEQNLNHDAMYWYRQDPGQGLRLIYYSQIVNDFQKGDIAEGYSVSREKKESFPLTVTSAQKNPTAFYLCASSKYRRGQFNTEAFFGQGTRLTVV.

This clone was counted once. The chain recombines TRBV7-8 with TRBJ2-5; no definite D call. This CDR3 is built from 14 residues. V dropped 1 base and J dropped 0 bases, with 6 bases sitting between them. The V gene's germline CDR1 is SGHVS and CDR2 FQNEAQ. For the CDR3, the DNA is TGTGCCAGCAGCTTAGACAGAAACCAAGAGACCCAGTACTTC. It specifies CASSLDRNQETQYF.

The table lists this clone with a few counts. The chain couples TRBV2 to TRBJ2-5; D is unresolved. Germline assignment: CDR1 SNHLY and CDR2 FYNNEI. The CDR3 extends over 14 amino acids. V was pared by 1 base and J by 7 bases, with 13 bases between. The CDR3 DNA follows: TGTGCCAGCAGTGAAGAGGTCGGGTCACGGACCCAGTACTTC. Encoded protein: CASSEEVGSRTQYF. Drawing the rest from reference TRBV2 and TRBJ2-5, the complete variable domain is EPEVTQTPSHQVTQMGQEVILRCVPISNHLYFYWYRQILGQKVEFLVSFYNNEISEKSEIFDDQFSVERPDGSNFTLKIRSTKLEDSAMYFCASSEEVGSRTQYFGPGTRLLVL.